This T cell receptor beta chain was recorded in a study of shared clonotypes between healthy human individuals (dated by TCRdb to 2018 to 2020). A note on the overall study: A few men and a couple of women, aged 18 to 49 years, made up the cohort. For each donor, CD4 naive and CD4 memory were each given three plates, CD8 naive was given two plates, and CD8 memory was given one plate. The study deeply sequenced blood TCR repertoires of several healthy adults to estimate repertoire size and the extent of clonotype sharing between individuals. To increase sequencing depth and limit assay-specific biases, TCR repertoire library preparation and sequencing were carried out by different laboratories using diverse techniques. Each donor's leukapheresis produced roughly between about 0.9 and 9.5 billion PBMCs.

In this sample, this clone turned up a few times. What this receptor recognizes is not known. No base-level quality is on record; no much larger clone is a single base apart. Points the paper makes about the study in general: Sampling was limited to blood, and TCR repertoires in tissue likely differ from TCR repertoires in blood. Higher generation probabilities were observed for clonotypes shared by all four sorted-subset donors than for non-shared clonotypes. Pairwise subsampling led to the expectation that sequencing depth would affect the degree of clonotype sharing among donors. Even with the large sequencing depth, rarefaction of the sorted-subset datasets indicated that sequencing was incomplete. Larger estimated clonotype richness was generally found for naive subsets than for memory subsets. Across a few donors, roughly 5.1% of naive CD4, 3% to 3.5% of naive CD8, approximately 2.5% of memory CD4, and 0.4% to 0.45% of memory CD8 clonotypes were shared. The genetic and exposure-history diversity represented was limited by the small number of donors.

The donors were healthy, HIV-negative adults who had no recently reported acute infections or vaccinations. Every donor was a Caucasian adult living in Nashville, Tennessee, USA. CD4+ T cells were enriched by magnetic negative selection, after which naive cells were positively selected on CD45RA and the negative fraction was taken as the memory subset. Blood was collected by leukapheresis, and PBMCs were isolated by Ficoll-Histopaque density gradient centrifugation and then cryopreserved in liquid nitrogen vapor phase. Purity and quantity of every magnetically sorted T cell population were checked by analytical flow cytometry. Genomic DNA was isolated from every sorted fraction and measured by UV absorbance on a Nanodrop 2000c. The CDR3 has 14 amino acids, counting the end cysteine and phenylalanine. Only the CDR3 portion is preserved as DNA: 42 bases, with reading frame beginning at the first base. Germline trimming amounts to 6 bases on V and 1 base on J, with 3 as the count of junction bases outside the gene matches. CDR1 and CDR2 are read off the germline V gene as SGHRS and YFSETQ.

Using the deep immunoSEQ assay, multiplex PCR amplified TCR CDR3 regions from genomic DNA. Extracted genomic DNA from each cell subset was distributed evenly across all wells of several immunoSEQ 96-well plates, and each plate was treated as a replicate. Each replicate PCR for sorted subsets received 200 ng genomic DNA, equal to 30,000 or so T cell genomes. Purified libraries were measured with a Qubit 3.0 fluorometer, size-checked on a Bioanalyzer 2100, and measured again with the KAPA Library Quantification kit. Every immunoSEQ 96-well plate was sequenced on a separate single-read 150-cycle Illumina NextSeq 550 flow cell. As for how the authors treated the data: Because only junctional sequences without quality scores were contained in the immunoSEQ output, filtering matching that applied to full-length reads could not be performed. Sequences were annotated with PyIR, a Python wrapper for IgBLAST v1.9, and V/J genes and CDR3 were assigned using IMGT germline references. Reads with weak V/J assignments (E-value above 1e-6), missing CDR3, stop codons, out-of-frame junctions, or ambiguous translated residues were removed. V3J clonotypes were defined by identical inferred V gene, J gene, and CDR3 amino acid sequence. To compute the percentage overlap between repertoires, the number of shared unique clonotypes was divided by the size of the smaller repertoire. Repertoire richness was assessed with RTK rarefaction, the Chao1 estimator, and Recon v2.1 estimates of unobserved clonotypes. For all TCRbeta clonotypes obtained by the gDNA method from several donors, generation probabilities were computed with OLGA. Entries here come from immuneACCESS through TCRdb and include only in-frame sequences with V and J called. Some clones fail to appear in such tables; in the studies checked, an unresolved V gene covers under half of the shortfall, and the cause of the remainder is unknown. D and trimming were read from the DNA, whereas the V and J calls and clone size are those reported in that table. The sample table holds approximately 740,000 clones, of which roughly 70% were seen once. The top ten clonotypes cover about 1.7% of the sample.

The sample taken for sequencing was memory CD4+ T cells sorted from blood. According to the study, the label for this sample's cell subset or site signals: CD45RA-negative fraction. The V and J genes are TRBV5-1 and TRBJ2-3, and 9 junctional nucleotides match TRBD2. The receptor was isolated from a woman in her thirties in good health. CDR3 region: CASTEREGTDTQYF. The DNA sequence is TGCGCCAGCACCGAGCGGGAGGGCACAGATACGCAGTATTTT.